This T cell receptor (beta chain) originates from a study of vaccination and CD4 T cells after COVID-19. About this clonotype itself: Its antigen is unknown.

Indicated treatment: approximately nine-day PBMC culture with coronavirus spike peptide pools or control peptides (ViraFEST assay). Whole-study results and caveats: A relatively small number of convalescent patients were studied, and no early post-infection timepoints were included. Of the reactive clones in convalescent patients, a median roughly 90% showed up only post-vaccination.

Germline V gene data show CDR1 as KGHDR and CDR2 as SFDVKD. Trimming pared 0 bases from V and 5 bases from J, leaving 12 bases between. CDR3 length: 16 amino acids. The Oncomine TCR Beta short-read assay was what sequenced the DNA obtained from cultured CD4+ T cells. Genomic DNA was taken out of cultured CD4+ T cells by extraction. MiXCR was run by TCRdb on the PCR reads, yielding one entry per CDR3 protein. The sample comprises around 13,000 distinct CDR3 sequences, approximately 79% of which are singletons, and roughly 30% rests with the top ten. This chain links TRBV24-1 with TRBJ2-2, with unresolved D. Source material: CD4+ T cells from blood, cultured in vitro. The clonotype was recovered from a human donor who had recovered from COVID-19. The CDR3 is CATSDLLPLGTGELFF. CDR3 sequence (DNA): TGTGCCACCAGTGATTTGCTCCCCCTCGGGACCGGGGAGCTGTTTTTT.